A single sample is the source of the 26 T cell receptor beta chains below, sequenced in a study of cytomegalovirus exposure and HLA in healthy donors. Primers: 60 Vbeta forward and 13 Jbeta reverse. Clones were read by immunoSEQ multiplex PCR, and TCRdb kept only the in-frame ones, dropping some. The sample lists approximately 130,000 clones; around 70% were seen once. Specimen: PBMCs. These receptors originate from a woman in her sixties in good health and CMV-seropositive.

This CDR3 reads CASSDSRGRTGELFF. CDR3 sequence (DNA): TGTGCCAGCAGTGACTCGAGGGGGAGAACCGGGGAGCTGTTTTTT. The gene calls are TRBV6-4 and TRBJ2-2; perhaps TRBD1 as D (6 bases). V was shortened by 0 bases and J by 5 bases, with 10 bases between the two germline ends. The germline gives CDR1 MRHNA, CDR2 SNTAGT. This CDR3 contains 15 residues.

This chain joins TRBV6-1 and TRBJ2-7, with TRBD1 matching over 7 bases. With 10 bases clipped from V and 1 base from J, the junction kept 10 bases outside the gene matches. The CDR3 spans 14 residues. Looked up from germline, CDR1 is MNHNS and CDR2 is SASEGT. This CDR3 reads CAIEPGQRSYEQYF. Here the CDR3 DNA reads TGTGCCATAGAACCGGGACAGAGGTCCTACGAGCAGTACTTC.

The chain combines TRBV14 with TRBJ1-3; no definite D call. V was pared by 4 bases and J by 0 bases, with 13 bases between. Germline-derived CDR1 and CDR2 are SGHDN and FVKESK. The CDR3 is 16 amino acids. The CDR3 is CASSPPGSFSGNTIYF. In DNA, the CDR3 is TGTGCCAGCAGCCCTCCAGGAAGCTTCTCTGGAAACACCATATATTTT.

This clone was observed a few times. The DNA of the CDR3 is TGTGCCAGTCGGGAGCGGGGGGGTTTAGCGAACACCGGGGAGCTGTTTTTT. It encodes CASRERGGLANTGELFF. V usage is TRBV19 and J usage is TRBJ2-2; 10 bases align to TRBD2. The germline CDR1 and CDR2 sequences are LNHDA and SQIVND (reference sequence). The length of the CDR3 is 17 residues. V gave up 8 bases and J gave up 0 bases; unmatched junction bases: 9.

The chain has TRBV19 and TRBJ2-3, with 7 positions matching TRBD1. This CDR3 spans 16 amino acids. The trim removed 5 bases at V and 4 bases at J, leaving 12 bases unmatched. Germline CDR1 reads LNHDA; CDR2 reads SQIVND (reference sequence). The CDR3 region is CASSPHRGGVADTQYF. The CDR3 nucleotides read TGTGCCAGTAGTCCACACAGGGGTGGGGTGGCAGATACGCAGTATTTT.

The V gene is TRBV5-4, the J gene TRBJ1-6; no firm D call. V was clipped by 4 bases and J by 8 bases, with 13 bases between them. Germline V gives CDR1 SGHNT, CDR2 YYREEE (reference sequence). The CDR3 totals 14 residues. CDR3 in DNA: TGTGCCAGCAGCCCCGGGCAGGAGGATTCACCCCTCCACTTT. Translated, it gives CASSPGQEDSPLHF.

CDR3 nucleotides: TGTGCCAGTTCCCTCGGGGATTCACCCCTCCACTTT. It yields the protein CASSLGDSPLHF. V and J are TRBV27 and TRBJ1-6; D not certain. This CDR3 region has 12 residues. Deletions cut 9 bases from V and 8 bases from J, with 11 bases between. The V gene's germline CDR1 is MNHEY and CDR2 SMNVEV (reference sequence).

V usage is TRBV9 and J usage is TRBJ2-7; TRBD1 aligns across 8 bases. Germline trimming cut 2 bases from V and 0 bases from J; bases unmatched to any gene: 7. This CDR3 comprises 16 residues. Germline V gives CDR1 SGDLS, CDR2 YYNGEE. CDR3 DNA sequence: TGTGCCAGCAGCGTGGAGGGACAGGCGGTCTCCTACGAGCAGTACTTC. The encoded protein is CASSVEGQAVSYEQYF.

V usage is TRBV6-5 and J usage is TRBJ1-2; D perhaps matches TRBD1 (6 bases). The CDR3 loop spans 14 amino acids. Deletions cut 6 bases from V and 5 bases from J, with 16 bases between. Looked up from germline, CDR1 is MNHEY and CDR2 is SVGAGI. Here the CDR3 DNA reads TGTGCCAGCAGCCCCCAGGGGCCCGTATATGGCTACACCTTC. Translation gives CASSPQGPVYGYTF.

The chain joins TRBV7-2 to TRBJ2-3; D is unresolved. Trimming cost V 4 bases and J 6 bases, with 8 bases left between them. This CDR3 comprises 12 residues. Germline V gives CDR1 SGHTA, CDR2 FQGNSA. This chain's CDR3 is CASSYARDTQYF. CDR3 in DNA: TGTGCCAGCAGCTACGCTCGGGATACGCAGTATTTT.

This clone was counted a single time. The J gene is TRBJ1-1, the V gene TRBV15; D gene ambiguous. The CDR3 has 14 amino acids. Trimming removed 1 base at V and 5 bases at J, with 11 bases between. Germline loops: CDR1 LNHNV, CDR2 YYDKDF (reference sequence). The CDR3 protein is CATSRGGSRTEAFF. CDR3 DNA: TGTGCCACCAGCAGAGGAGGGAGTCGGACTGAAGCTTTCTTT.

This clone was recorded a few times. CDR3 amino acids: CASGSDRAGNSPLHF. In DNA form, the CDR3 reads TGTGCCAGCGGTTCGGACAGGGCGGGTAATTCACCCCTCCACTTT. The V call is TRBV2, the J call TRBJ1-6; 8 positions agree with TRBD1. The CDR3 extends over 15 amino acids. The germline CDR1 and CDR2 sequences are SNHLY and FYNNEI. V trimming: 8 bases; J trimming: 6 bases; junction bases outside the gene matches: 9.

The chain carries TRBV11-3 and TRBJ2-3; weak D call: TRBD1 (5 bases). Per the germline V gene, CDR1 is SGHNT and CDR2 is YENEEA. V was shortened by 1 base and J by 6 bases, with 14 bases between the two germline ends. The CDR3 is made up of 15 amino acids. DNA for the CDR3: TGTGCCAGCAGCTTAGGCGGCACAGGCGCGGATACGCAGTATTTT. Translating gives CASSLGGTGADTQYF.

The chain combines TRBV9 with TRBJ2-5, with a weak D call TRBD2 (6 bases). The CDR3 is made up of 12 amino acids. The germline gives CDR1 SGDLS, CDR2 YYNGEE. Deletions cut 3 bases from V and 11 bases from J, with 14 bases between. The CDR3 sequence is CASSAGGAGQYF. The CDR3 DNA reads as TGTGCCAGCAGCGCAGGAGGGGCGGGGCAGTACTTC.

As DNA, the CDR3 is TGTGCCAGCCCGACAACCGGGACTAGCGTCGATCGGAACAATGAGCAGTTCTTC. Translated, it gives CASPTTGTSVDRNNEQFF. The J gene is TRBJ2-1, the V gene TRBV2, with TRBD2 matching over 10 bases. The junction had 18 bases not matched to a gene; V was cut back by 8 bases and J by 5 bases. The CDR3 extends over 18 amino acids. Per germline, CDR1 SNHLY and CDR2 FYNNEI.

The chain employs TRBV18 and TRBJ2-1; 11 nucleotides align to TRBD1. The trim removed 4 bases at V and 9 bases at J, leaving 2 bases unmatched. The CDR3 has 13 residues. CDR1 is KGHSH, CDR2 LQKENI, per germline. In nucleotides, the CDR3 is TGTGCCAGCTCACGGGACAGGGGGTTTGAGCAGTTCTTC. It specifies CASSRDRGFEQFF. Variable domain in full (rest from reference TRBV18 and TRBJ2-1): NAGVMQNPRHLVRRRGQEARLRCSPMKGHSHVYWYRQLPEEGLKFMVYLQKENIIDESGMPKERFSAEFPKEGPSILRIQQVVRGDSAAYFCASSRDRGFEQFFGPGTRLTVL.

J is TRBJ2-5 and V is TRBV5-5; possibly TRBD1 for D (6 bases). This CDR3 comprises 14 residues. In germline, CDR1 is SGHKS, CDR2 YYEKEE (reference sequence). The V end was cut by 4 bases, the J end by 0 bases, with 10 bases between. CDR3 in amino acids: CASSPGHNQETQYF. The CDR3 nucleotides read TGTGCCAGCAGCCCGGGACACAACCAAGAGACCCAGTACTTC.

This clone has more than one count but fewer than ten. A read error may produce the germline difference seen at one junction end. This rearrangement joins TRBV7-9 to TRBJ1-1, with 7 bases matching TRBD1. CDR3 length: 13 residues. Germline CDR1 and CDR2: SEHNR and FQNEAQ (reference sequence). This chain's CDR3 is CSSSLRQGIEAFF. CDR3 nucleotides: TGTTCCAGCAGCTTACGACAGGGAATCGAAGCTTTCTTT.

The chain employs TRBV7-6 and TRBJ1-3; D is unclear. The CDR3 extends over 14 amino acids. Germline CDR1 SGHVS, CDR2 FNYEAQ. The V gene lost 1 base and the J gene lost 0 bases, with 4 bases spanning the gap. The CDR3 region is CASSLGGSGNTIYF. In DNA, the CDR3 is TGTGCCAGCAGCTTAGGCGGCTCTGGAAACACCATATATTTT.

This clone appeared a few times. The J gene is TRBJ1-5, the V gene TRBV7-2, with no clear D. The V end was cut by 3 bases, the J end by 2 bases, with 8 bases between. The CDR3 spans 14 residues. Germline loops: CDR1 SGHTA, CDR2 FQGNSA. The CDR3 bases are TGTGCCAGCAGCTTCGACATTGGCAATCAGCCCCAGCATTTT. Amino acid sequence: CASSFDIGNQPQHF.

This chain uses TRBV28 with TRBJ2-3, with 8 positions matching TRBD2. The ends lost 8 bases at V and 5 bases at J; junction bases unmatched: 9. CDR3 length: 14 residues. In germline, CDR1 is MDHEN, CDR2 SYDVKM. In DNA, the CDR3 is TGTGCCAGCCGAACCGGGGGGGCCGGAGATACGCAGTATTTT. It codes for CASRTGGAGDTQYF.

This clone was observed a handful of times. V gene TRBV19 combines with J gene TRBJ1-2, with 8 bases matching TRBD1. The V and J ends lost 2 bases and 4 bases, in that order; junction bases with no gene match: 6. This CDR3 contains 15 residues. Germline CDR1 reads LNHDA; CDR2 reads SQIVND (reference sequence). The CDR3 is CASSISRTGSYGYTF. CDR3 DNA sequence: TGTGCCAGTAGTATATCACGGACAGGGAGCTATGGCTACACCTTC. The variable domain in full, completed from reference TRBV19 and TRBJ1-2, reads DGGITQSPKYLFRKEGQNVTLSCEQNLNHDAMYWYRQDPGQGLRLIYYSQIVNDFQKGDIAEGYSVSREKKESFPLTVTSAQKNPTAFYLCASSISRTGSYGYTFGSGTRLTVV.

This clone was counted a few times. The V gene is TRBV7-6, the J gene TRBJ2-7; 10 bases are shared with TRBD1. This CDR3 comprises 14 residues. Trimming cost V 3 bases and J 6 bases; bases outside gene matches: 5. The germline CDR1 and CDR2 sequences are SGHVS and FNYEAQ. CDR3 protein: CASSFRTGGGEQYF. The CDR3 DNA is TGTGCCAGCAGCTTCAGGACAGGGGGAGGCGAGCAGTACTTC.

The J gene is TRBJ2-7, the V gene TRBV11-2; D perhaps matches TRBD2 (5 bases). V was cut by 1 base and J by 6 bases, with 13 bases left in between. This CDR3 region has 14 residues. The germline gives CDR1 SGHAT, CDR2 FQNNGV. CDR3 loop: CASSLGEGSSEQYF. CDR3 nucleotides: TGTGCCAGCAGCTTAGGAGAGGGCTCTTCCGAGCAGTACTTC.

The J gene is TRBJ2-1, the V gene TRBV7-8, with 11 bases matching TRBD2. This CDR3 contains 18 residues. Germline trimming cut 2 bases from V and 7 bases from J; bases unmatched to any gene: 13. Per the germline V gene, CDR1 is SGHVS and CDR2 is FQNEAQ. DNA of the CDR3: TGTGCCAGCAGCTTACCACGTCGACTAGCGGGGACGAGGAATGAGCAGTTCTTC. Its protein product is CASSLPRRLAGTRNEQFF.

Here the CDR3 reads CASSLGRENTEAFF. For the CDR3, the DNA is TGCGCCAGCAGCCTGGGACGGGAGAACACTGAAGCTTTCTTT. The gene calls are TRBV5-1 and TRBJ1-1; possibly TRBD1 for D (5 bases). Trimming shortened V by 4 bases and J by 1 base, and 11 bases separated the two germline ends. CDR1 and CDR2 from the germline V gene are SGHRS and YFSETQ. This CDR3 contains 14 residues.